Sequencing of this TCR beta chain was carried out in a study of T cells in Graves' hyperthyroidism and ophthalmopathy. The study included ophthalmopathy patients with Clinical Activity Score at least 3, NOSPECS grade at least 4 and duration under 3 months. Patients were excluded because of uncontrolled infection, other autoimmune disease, pregnancy or lactation. From approximately 9.3 ml of fresh peripheral blood, PBMCs were isolated. Details on this clonotype: As yet, its antigen is unknown. The junction does not match germline at one end; this may be a read error.

Study observations and caveats: In the blood, most expanded thyroid clonotypes above 0.001 appeared as well.

Germline lookup yields CDR1 SGHAT and CDR2 FQDESV (reference sequence). The CDR3 runs to 13 residues. The TCR beta CDR3 regions underwent amplification using RNA transcripts as the source. The HTBI set primed first-round TCR CDR3 RT-PCR. MiXCR, run by TCRdb on the multiplex PCR reads, gives a single entry per CDR3 protein. The table lists 640,000 or so distinct CDR3 sequences, roughly 14% of them singletons. The V call is TRBV11-1, the J call TRBJ2-7; D might be TRBD2 (5 bases). This clonotype was sampled from a woman between 35 and 50 years old with Graves' ophthalmopathy. Sequenced input: blood. The CDR3 DNA sequence: TGTGCCAGCAGCTTAGGAGGGCGGTACGATCAGTACTTC. This gives the protein CASSLGGRYDQYF.